One TCR beta chain is described in this entry. Antigen unknown. The data are from a study of response to subunit inactivated influenza vaccine. Whole-study findings and limits: Every seasonal influenza vaccination brings in few new T cells, the authors suggested.

TCRdb reanalysed the RT-PCR reads using MiXCR and keeps one entry per CDR3 protein. The sample shows roughly 290,000 distinct CDR3 sequences, 20% to 25% of them seen only once. Germline V gene data show CDR1 as MNHEY and CDR2 as SMNVEV (reference sequence). This CDR3 has 16 residues. V was clipped by 0 bases and J by 2 bases; unmatched bases: 4. The starting material was PBMCs from blood, obtained about 19 months after vaccination. This TCR was recovered from a man between 50 and 69 years old who received an inactivated influenza vaccine. V is TRBV27 and J is TRBJ1-5; 7 bases align to TRBD1. The CDR3 here is CASSLSDRMRNQPQHF. In nucleotides, the CDR3 is TGTGCCAGCAGTTTATCGGACAGGATGCGCAATCAGCCCCAGCATTTT.